The entry below gives a single T cell receptor (beta chain) sequence along with its context. Its antigen is currently unknown. Extraction of total RNA produced a minimum of 5 micrograms from each sample. Trimming removed 2 bases from V and 1 base from J; junction bases left unmatched: 6. This CDR3 has 16 residues. The germline V gene encodes CDR1 MNHEY and CDR2 SMNVEV (reference sequence). Combining a sample-barcoded 5' primer with a J-beta primer mix, a second PCR ran for about 6 to 12 cycles. MiXCR, run by TCRdb on the 5' RACE reads, gives a single entry per CDR3 protein. The profile shows 760,000 or so distinct CDR3 sequences, around 25% of them singletons. The record originates from a study of blood T cells in healthy people across ages. Findings and caveats of the study: Roughly linear age-related decline in beta diversity appeared, significant by age approximately 41. Strongly correlated with naive T cell percentage was TCR beta diversity.

The same sample was also used in a study of T cells of mothers and their children. That study reports: Clones that were microchimeric and persistent were not detected among T cells.

Sequencing was performed on blood. This TCR was sampled from a boy younger than 18 in good health. The rearrangement links TRBV27 to TRBJ2-3; 7 bases are shared with TRBD1. CDR3 in amino acids: CASSLEGDRRTDTQYF. The CDR3 DNA reads as TGTGCCAGCAGTTTAGAGGGGGACAGACGCACAGATACGCAGTATTTT.